The present T cell receptor (beta chain) was sequenced within a study of regulatory T cells. CDR3 length: 14 amino acids. The germline gives CDR1 SNHLY, CDR2 FYNNEI. The V gene end was trimmed by 6 bases and the J gene end by 2 bases; junction bases not matched to a gene: 5. Note on this clone: What it binds is unknown.

Findings and caveats of the study: Hydrophobic residues at CDR3 positions 6 and 7 were enriched in conventional CD4+ T cells of CD3G-deficient patients. Regulatory T cells showed the strongest V-J pair restriction and V/J gene skewing among patient repertoires.

The PCR used 52 TRBV and 13 TRBJ primers. Only in-frame clones appear in the TCRdb table, and some are missing; sequencing was by immunoSEQ multiplex PCR. This sample has around 30,000 clones, with about 93% found just once. Autoimmunity was present in every CD3G-deficient patient, worse in two. At testing, patients were 2 to 39 years old, with reduced naive and increased memory T-cell proportions. Regulatory (CD25-high CD127-low) and conventional (CD25-low CD127-high) CD4+ T cells were sorted separately. This TCR was recovered from a child aged 2-15 years with CD3G deficiency. The V gene is TRBV2, the J gene TRBJ2-3; 7 nucleotides agree with TRBD1. Sample: conventional CD4+ T cells sorted from blood. CDR3 protein: CASSAGTDTDTQYF. The DNA of the CDR3 is TGTGCCAGCAGCGCCGGGACAGACACAGATACGCAGTATTTT.